This T cell receptor (beta chain) was captured by sequencing in a study of cytomegalovirus exposure and HLA in healthy donors (dated by TCRdb to the late 2010s). As for the study more broadly: An earlier analysis of more than 550 of the donors reported over 250 Gb of sequence data and approximately 120 million unique TCR beta sequences obtained from around 180 million T cells. A few DR-DQ haplotypes were treated as single units for association and clustering because of strong linkage in the cohort. Among the approximately 400 genotyped donors, 75% to 90% belonged to the genetic ancestry cluster associated with self-reported Caucasian donors. The study combined high-throughput TCR immunosequencing, statistical association of individual TCRs with disease status, and machine learning to predict cytomegalovirus infection status. The T cell repertoires of roughly 660 subjects were profiled by immunosequencing and related to cytomegalovirus serostatus. Every repertoire in the discovery cohort had been generated on one and the same sequencing platform. An earlier analysis of several hundred of the donors applied high-throughput TCR beta sequencing to assess whether each TCR beta V gene segment acted as functional or pseudogenic. Alongside the repertoire data, information on donor age, sex, ethnicity and CMV serostatus was compiled. HLA typing covered class I and class II loci at four-digit resolution. A later genetic analysis used genome-wide SNP genotypes for about three fifths of the roughly 700 donors, treating that subset as a discovery cohort. Among some 400 genotyped donors of the cohort, an average of approximately 220,000 unique TCR beta nucleotide sequences was sequenced per donor, of which approximately 19% were non-productive. Along with the roughly 670-subject first cohort, a separate validation cohort of around 120 different subjects was used. Typing coverage varied by locus: 629-630 donors for A, B, C, DRB1 and DQB1; more than 500 for DQA1; nearly 610 for DPA1; roughly 470 for DPB1. An early release that covered 500 to 800 HLA-typed donors contained approximately 290 gigabases of sequencing data and tens of millions of unique TCR sequences. The later analysis used no new phenotypic data to find candidate immune exposures, relying instead on TCR beta sequences and their occurrence across donors. In a later analysis, previously published TCR beta repertoires from 500 to 750 donors were re-analyzed and high-resolution HLA genotyping was added so that TCR occurrence patterns could be studied. The study aimed to test whether signatures of past pathogen exposure could be identified by cataloging public T cell receptors. Overall study results and their limits: For the cohort, immune exposure information was limited to CMV serostatus. Presence/absence analyses assumed roughly uniform sequencing depth across donors, an assumption that may not hold. Most TCR sequences were seen in very few donors, while some public TCRs were found in many individuals. The cohort was sequenced for TCR beta chains only, and without alpha or paired-chain data the features that could be detected were limited. A later analysis found that most CMV-associated TCR beta chains appeared HLA-restricted, with HLA associations seemingly driven largely by CMV exposure. Compared with the roughly 670-donor mean, donors in an Asian-associated ancestry cluster had fewer N-insertions in productive TCRs, according to a later genetic analysis. In a later genetic analysis, a missense DCLRE1C variant was associated with V-gene and J-gene trimming of TCR beta chains, and the association was replicated in an independent cohort. A later analysis found that TCR association rates varied across HLA loci, with DRB1 alleles showing the most associated TCRs and HLA-C alleles the fewest. A further reported finding was that TCR beta sequences accurately predicted the HLA-A and HLA-B alleles for most subjects in the first cohort. Broadly in line with IMGT annotations, most TCR beta V segments showed up in productive rearrangements about 90% or about 30% of the time in an earlier analysis of around 550 of the donors. Linkage disequilibrium might explain the correlated functional status among segregating V segments, but an unknown experimental factor could not be ruled out. The 87-base-pair reads could not distinguish some IMGT-functional V segments, including TRBV6-2 and TRBV6-3, so those segments were excluded. The classifier was reported to diagnose cytomegalovirus status with high specificity and sensitivity in both the original cohort and the validation cohort. Because HLA typing was missing for some donors at each locus, association tests included only the typed subset. In vitro tests confirmed that a few of the cytomegalovirus-associated TCR beta chains recognize cytomegalovirus antigens. According to the authors, the approach could potentially be generalized to other disease states and immunological phenotypes. In a later analysis, several top co-occurrence clusters were reported to appear linked to parvovirus B19, influenza, CMV and Epstein-Barr virus. The sequencing pipeline was judged likely to have produced a cluster of highly shared sequence variants as a technical artifact. A later analysis found that HLA-associated TCR beta chains were more clonally expanded and had lower generation probabilities than equally common non-associated chains. At a false discovery rate of 0.05, a later analysis linked some 17,000 TCR beta sequences to specific HLA alleles. When HLA alleles, especially DR and DQ, strongly co-occurred, TCR associations were difficult to assign to individual alleles. Approximately 16 rarely observed V segments, including chromosome 9 orphons, were excluded from the earlier analysis of 550 to 700 of the donors because counts were too low. The study gave a list of under 200 TCR beta chains associated with cytomegalovirus.

To prepare the library, the immunoSEQ multiplex PCR assay was applied. For the multiplex PCR, a mixture combining 60 forward primers for TCR Vbeta segments and 13 reverse primers for TCR Jbeta segments was used. Amplification of the CDR3 region of rearranged TCR beta genes was performed with a multiplex PCR assay on genomic DNA. The amplified TCR beta libraries were sequenced on the Illumina HiSeq System as 87-base-pair reads. In the authors' own workflow: In a later analysis, tens of millions of unique TCR beta chains were counted across the approximately 640 repertoires, and roughly 11 million of these chains were shared by at least two donors. A nearest-neighbor algorithm error-corrected the raw reads and collapsed the reads into unique sequences, merging closely related sequences to remove PCR and sequencing errors. CDR3 sequences were aligned to IMGT reference sequences to assign V, D and J gene segments. For a sequence to be retained, a match of at least six nucleotides was required to both a V gene segment and a J gene segment. A rearrangement was called productive if the CDR3 had no stop codons and remained in frame with V and J, and every other rearrangement was called non-productive. Following IMGT convention, CDR3 was defined as the stretch from the second conserved V-encoded cysteine up to the conserved J-encoded phenylalanine. The earlier analysis of about 590 of the donors excluded sequences that lacked an unambiguous match to a single V gene segment. An earlier analysis of 587 of the donors classified V segments as functional when productive rearrangements were above 56.7% and as segregating when the standard deviation between donors was above 5%. A statistical classification framework was developed to diagnose cytomegalovirus status using the catalog of TCR beta chain sequences. In a later analysis, TCR nucleotide sequences were compared against IMGT/GENE-DB human TR gene sequences so that V and J genes could be assigned. In a later analysis, CDR3 sequences and most-parsimonious VDJ recombination scenarios were assigned using the TCRdist pipeline. A later analysis defined each TCR beta chain by its CDR3 amino acid sequence plus V-gene family, and excluded reads lacking a unique V-gene family. As a way to deal with suspected cross-contamination and a sequencing artifact, a later analysis dropped over 550 nucleotide sequences that were highly shared and had low generation probability. A later analysis calculated a clonal expansion index for each public chain from normalized within-repertoire ranks of inferred template counts. Generation probabilities in a later analysis came from a VDJ recombination model fitted to out-of-frame rearrangements, and those results were checked against IGoR. In a later analysis, TCR-TCR, TCR-HLA and TCR-CMV co-occurrence was scored with hypergeometric tests, and a repertoire-size bias correction was applied to TCR pairs. False discovery rates were estimated in a later analysis by permuting HLA or CMV assignments 20 times. A later analysis grouped co-occurring TCRs with DBSCAN, adding TCRdist sequence similarity when clustering within HLA-allele-positive subsets. Repertoires with fewer than 30,000 or more than 120,000 public chains were left out of co-occurrence clustering, as were four to six repertoires with anomalous nucleotide sharing. Imported from immuneACCESS, the table was reduced by TCRdb to in-frame sequences with V and J called. These copies leave out some clones; in studies compared against another copy, an unresolved V gene accounts for under half, and the cause of the remainder is not known. The V and J calls and clone size come from that table; D and trimming were worked out from the DNA. In this sample the table shows approximately 120,000 clones, approximately 76% of which occur a single time. Together, the top ten hold 7.7% of the sample.

The CDR3 holds 15 amino acids from the cysteine to the phenylalanine. Just CDR3 DNA is preserved here, 45 bases in frame from base 1. CDR1 and CDR2 were assigned from the germline V gene as SNHLY and FYNNEI. The junction carries 8 bases between V and J, which are trimmed by 2 bases and 0 bases respectively. In total, 500 to 700 healthy bone marrow donors made up the cohort. All cohort members were sampled while nominally healthy, although unrecorded immune exposures were likely present. The donor tested CMV seropositive and was one of the 289 seropositive cohort members. Each donor provided a peripheral blood sample, and peripheral blood mononuclear cells were used for TCR beta sequencing. Genomic DNA was extracted from the blood cell samples with the Qiagen DNeasy Blood Extraction Kit. In the case of this clone: The antigen it recognizes is unknown. It has no much larger one-base neighbor in the sample; base qualities were not kept.

Source material: PBMCs. The chain joins TRBV2 to TRBJ2-4, with no D gene named confidently. The clonotype was recovered from a woman in her 50s in good health and CMV-seropositive. The CDR3: CASSESEVAKNIQYF. The DNA reads TGTGCCAGCAGTGAAAGTGAGGTAGCCAAAAACATTCAGTACTTC.